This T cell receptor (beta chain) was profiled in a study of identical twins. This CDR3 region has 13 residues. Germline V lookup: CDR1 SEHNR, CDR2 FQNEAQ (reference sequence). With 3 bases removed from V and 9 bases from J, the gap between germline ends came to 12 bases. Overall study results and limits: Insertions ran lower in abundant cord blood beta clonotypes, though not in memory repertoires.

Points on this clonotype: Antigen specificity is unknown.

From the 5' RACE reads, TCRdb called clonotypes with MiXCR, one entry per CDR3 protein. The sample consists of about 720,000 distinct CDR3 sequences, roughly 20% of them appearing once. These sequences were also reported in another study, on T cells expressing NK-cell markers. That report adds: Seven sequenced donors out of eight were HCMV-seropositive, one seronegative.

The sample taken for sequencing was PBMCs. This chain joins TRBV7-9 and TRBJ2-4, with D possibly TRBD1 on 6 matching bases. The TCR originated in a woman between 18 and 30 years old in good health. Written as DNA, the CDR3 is TGTGCCAGCAGCTTCGACGGGACAACCATTCAGTACTTC. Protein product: CASSFDGTTIQYF.